A few counts support the clone carrying this T cell receptor beta chain. This sample was included in a study of blood T cell repertoires in COVID-19. There are 13 residues in the CDR3. V dropped 3 bases and J dropped 3; count of bases not matched to a gene: 2. This study enrolled people aged about 18 to 100 from roughly 24 US geographic areas. Assignments of participants to cohorts depended upon their own reported clinical history. Contact with a PCR-confirmed or clinician-diagnosed COVID-19 case occurred within 2 weeks of entry. In the original workflow: Amplification from reference gene primers served as the basis for estimated nucleated cell counts. Repertoires were generated with immunoSEQ multiplex PCR, while TCRdb's copy carries only in-frame clones and drops some. The DNA was the basis for D and trimming; V, J and clone size are from that table. The sample has more than 200,000 clones, 88% seen once.

Sequences were obtained from PBMCs or T cells enriched from blood (not recorded which). The rearrangement joins TRBV12-3 or TRBV12-4 to TRBJ2-7; 7 positions match TRBD2. This TCR derives from a woman aged 25 to 39 who had been exposed to COVID-19. The CDR3 DNA reads as TGTGCCAGCAGTTTCGGGACTAACTACGAGCAGTACTTC. Protein sequence: CASSFGTNYEQYF.